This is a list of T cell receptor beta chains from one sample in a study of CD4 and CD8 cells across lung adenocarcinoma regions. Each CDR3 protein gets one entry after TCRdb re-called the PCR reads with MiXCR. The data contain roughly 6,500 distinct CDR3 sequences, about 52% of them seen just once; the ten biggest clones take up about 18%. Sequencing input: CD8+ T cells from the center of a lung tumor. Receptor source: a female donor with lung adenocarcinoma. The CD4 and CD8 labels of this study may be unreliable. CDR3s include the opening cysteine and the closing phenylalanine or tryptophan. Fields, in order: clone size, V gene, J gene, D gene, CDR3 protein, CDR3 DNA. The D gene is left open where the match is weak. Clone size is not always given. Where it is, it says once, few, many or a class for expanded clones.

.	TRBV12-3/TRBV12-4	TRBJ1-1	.	CASSPGTGAEAFF	TGTGCCAGCAGCCCTGGGACCGGGGCTGAAGCTTTCTTT
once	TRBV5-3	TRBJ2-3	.	CAGTGGRGTETQYF	TGTGCGGGAACCGGGGGGCGCGGGACAGAGACGCAGTATTTT
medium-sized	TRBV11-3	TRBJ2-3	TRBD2	CASSLGLADTDTQYF	TGTGCCAGCAGCTTAGGGCTAGCGGACACAGATACGCAGTATTTT
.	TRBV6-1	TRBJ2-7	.	CASKLSDRVKDTQYF	TGTGCCAGCAAGCTATCCGACAGAGTAAAAGATACGCAGTACTTC
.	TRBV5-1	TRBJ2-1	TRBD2	CASSLALLADNEQFF	TGCGCCAGCAGCTTGGCTCTACTAGCGGACAATGAGCAGTTCTTC
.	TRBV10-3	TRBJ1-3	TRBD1	CAIRTTGSGNTIYF	TGTGCCATCAGAACGACAGGGTCTGGAAACACCATATATTTT
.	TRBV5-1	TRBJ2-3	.	CASSWQGRTDMQYF	TGCGCCAGCAGCTGGCAGGGGAGGACAGATATGCAGTATTTT
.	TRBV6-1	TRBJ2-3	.	CASSEALGSGLCATDTQYF	TGTGCCAGCAGTGAAGCGCTAGGCAGCGGGCTGTGCGCCACAGACACTCAGTATTTC
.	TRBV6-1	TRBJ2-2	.	CASSVEQATTGELFF	TGTGCCAGCAGTGTCGAACAGGCAACCACCGGGGAGCTGTTTTTT
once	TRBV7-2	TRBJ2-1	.	CASSRGLGYNEQFF	TGTGCCAGCAGCAGGGGACTCGGCTACAATGAGCAGTTCTTC
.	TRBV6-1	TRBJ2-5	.	CATGPGGRAQETQYF	TGTGCCACCGGGCCCGGGGGCAGAGCCCAAGAGACTCAGTACTTC
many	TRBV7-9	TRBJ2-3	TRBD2	CASSLYLAGTTDTQYF	TGTGCCAGCAGCTTATATTTAGCGGGGACCACAGATACGCAGTATTTT
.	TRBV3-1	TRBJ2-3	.	CARGQGHGDEDTQYF	TGTGCCAGGGGCCAAGGGCACGGGGACGAAGATACCCAGTACTTT
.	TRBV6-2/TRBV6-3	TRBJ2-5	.	CASCSRAVYEQYF	TGTGCCAGCTGTTCAAGGGCCGTCTACGAGCAATACTTC
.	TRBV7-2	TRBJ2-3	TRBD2	CASSTGLAGVADTQYF	TGTGCCAGCAGCACGGGACTAGCGGGAGTTGCAGATACGCAGTATTTT
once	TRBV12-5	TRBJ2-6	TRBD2	CASAPGGVIGQLFF	TGTGCTAGTGCCCCCGGGGGGGTTATCGGACAGCTGTTTTTC
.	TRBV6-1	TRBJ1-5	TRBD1	CASFPGGNQPHHF	TGTGCCAGCTTTCCAGGGGGAAATCAGCCCCACCACTTT
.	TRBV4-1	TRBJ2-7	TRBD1	CASSQATGTGGDEQYF	TGCGCCAGCAGCCAAGCAACCGGGACAGGGGGCGACGAGCAGTACTTC
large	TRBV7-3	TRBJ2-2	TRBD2	CASSSGTSGRDTGELFF	TGTGCCAGCAGCTCCGGGACTAGCGGGAGGGACACCGGGGAGCTGTTTTTT
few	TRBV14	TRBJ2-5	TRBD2	CASSRDYSETQYF	TGTGCCAGCAGCAGGGACTATTCGGAGACCCAGTACTTC
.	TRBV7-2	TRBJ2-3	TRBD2	CASSVRASGSLWSSTDTQYF	TGTGCCAGCAGCGTAAGGGCTAGCGGGAGTTTATGGTCTAGCACAGATACGCAGTATTTT
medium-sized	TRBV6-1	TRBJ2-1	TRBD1	CAGGRDRGSYEQFF	TGTGCCGGGGGACGGGACAGGGGTTCCTACGAGCAGTTCTTC
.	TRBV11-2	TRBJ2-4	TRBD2	CGRVSGRGAVNTQYF	TGTGGCCGCGTCTCGGGGCGGGGGGCCGTAAATACTCAGTACTTC
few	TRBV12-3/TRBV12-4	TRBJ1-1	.	CASSRTGDTEAFF	TGTGCCAGCAGTCGGACGGGCGACACTGAAGCTTTCTTT
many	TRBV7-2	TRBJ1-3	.	CASSSYTGSGNTIYF	TGTGCCAGCAGCTCATACACAGGTTCCGGAAACACCATATATTTT